This TCR beta chain emerged from a study of blood T cells in healthy people across ages. Study at large: Per two T cells, about one barcoded beta molecule was captured through template switching.

CDR3 size: 15 residues. Germline V gene sequence: CDR1 SGHKS, CDR2 YYEKEE (reference sequence). Trimming shortened V by 4 bases and J by 0 bases, and 13 bases separated the two germline ends. The sample providers were healthy Caucasian people from Russia, aged about 6 to 95. A second PCR, run for 7 to 11 cycles, used a sample-barcoded 5' primer plus a J-beta primer mix. TCRdb independently ran MiXCR on the 5' RACE reads; one entry per CDR3 protein. Here the sample spans fewer than 900,000 distinct CDR3 sequences, approximately 43% being singletons. This clonotype was seen more than once but under ten times.

The V gene is TRBV5-5, the J gene TRBJ1-2, with D uncertain. The sequenced sample consisted of blood. The sequence came from an older woman in good health. CDR3: CASSLLAQSNYGYTF. CDR3 DNA sequence: TGTGCCAGCAGCCTCCTGGCCCAATCTAACTATGGCTACACCTTC.